The TCR beta chain described here comes from a study of CD8 T cells in Susac syndrome. Of note for this clonotype: Its antigen is undetermined.

Findings and limits, study-wide: Regarding the TCR sequencing and HLA analysis, the study admitted that a relatively small number of individuals were involved.

The CDR3 is made up of 15 amino acids. Germline CDR1 SGHRS, CDR2 YFSETQ. V lost 4 bases and J lost 10, with 21 bases in between. After extraction with the RNeasy kit, roughly 0.45 to 1 ug of the RNA was reverse transcribed using random hexamers. The TCR beta CDR3 was amplified by immunoSEQ multiplex PCR across 54 Vbeta, 13 Jbeta. Each CDR3 protein gets one entry after TCRdb re-called the immunoSEQ multiplex PCR reads with MiXCR. In the table there are about 200,000 distinct CDR3 sequences, about 95% of which are singletons. This rearrangement joins TRBV5-1 to TRBJ2-1, with a tentative D call TRBD1 (6 bases). Sequencing was performed on CD4+ T cells from PBMCs. The source of this sequence is a human donor with multiple sclerosis. CDR3 in amino acids: CASSGQGPGFGEQFF. Here the CDR3 DNA reads TGCGCCAGCAGCGGTCAGGGGCCTGGGTTTGGGGAGCAGTTCTTC.